The 7 T cell receptor beta chains in this list originate from one sample, sequenced in a study of blood T cells in healthy people across ages. Combining a sample-barcoded 5' primer with a J-beta primer mix, a second PCR ran for about 7 to 11 cycles. TCRdb fed the 5' RACE reads into MiXCR, producing one record per CDR3 protein. This table has roughly 560,000 distinct CDR3 sequences, around 24% appearing once. These data were also reused for a study on T cells of mothers and their children.

Input material: blood. Every receptor here comes from a boy younger than 18 in good health.

Concerning this clonotype: A much larger clone lies one base from this, so it may be a read error. The rearrangement joins TRBV20-1 to TRBJ2-3; 7 nucleotides align to TRBD2. This CDR3 region has 14 residues. The germline V gene has CDR1 DFQATT and CDR2 SNEGSKA (reference sequence). V gave up 0 bases and J gave up 6 bases; unmatched junction bases: 6. The CDR3: CSARDGSGRDTQYF. The DNA of the CDR3 is TGCAGTGCTAGAGATGGATCCGGGAGGGATACGCAGTATTTT.

This clonotype was counted only a few times. The V and J genes are TRBV4-3 and TRBJ1-2; TRBD1 agrees at 7 bases. V was pared by 0 bases and J by 8 bases, with 12 bases of the junction left unmatched. The CDR3 has 16 amino acids. Germline CDR1 reads LGHNA; CDR2 reads YSLEER. As DNA, the CDR3 is TGCGCCAGCAGCCAAGACTCAGGCTTACAGGGGTTAGGCTACACCTTC. Protein product: CASSQDSGLQGLGYTF.

This clonotype has more than one count but fewer than ten. This chain uses TRBV2 with TRBJ2-5; D is unclear. The germline V and J ends were trimmed by 7 bases and 4 bases, with 7 bases remaining between them. Germline loops: CDR1 SNHLY, CDR2 FYNNEI. CDR3 size: 11 residues. CDR3 in DNA: TGTGCCAGCACAGTAGGAGAGACCCAGTACTTC. This encodes CASTVGETQYF.

V and J are TRBV12-3 or TRBV12-4 and TRBJ1-6; D not certain. V was clipped by 2 bases and J by 5 bases, with 13 bases between them. The CDR3 has 16 amino acids. The CDR3 sequence: CASSLRQAKNNSPLHF. In nucleotides, the CDR3 is TGTGCCAGCAGTTTAAGGCAGGCGAAAAATAATTCACCCCTCCACTTT.

The chain has TRBV20-1 and TRBJ2-3, with TRBD2 identical over 10 bases. The CDR3 contains 17 residues. CDR1 DFQATT and CDR2 SNEGSKA come from the germline V gene (reference sequence). J lost 8 bases, V lost 3 bases, and 17 bases had no gene match. The CDR3 DNA sequence: TGCAGTGCTAGTCGCCTAGCGGGAGTACCTAAGGGGGGTACGCAGTATTTT. It specifies CSASRLAGVPKGGTQYF.

The chain links TRBV6-4 to TRBJ2-2; 10 bases align to TRBD1. V shed 2 bases, J shed 3 bases, and the junction held 0 bases outside the gene matches. The CDR3 consists of 15 residues. CDR1 is MRHNA and CDR2 is SNTAGT in the germline V gene. The CDR3 bases are TGTGCCAGCAGTGACGGGACAGGGGACACCGGGGAGCTGTTTTTT. Translation gives CASSDGTGDTGELFF.

This clonotype was observed a few times. The CDR3 is CASSPGTGPEGGYTF. CDR3 in DNA: TGTGCCAGCAGCCCCGGGACAGGTCCTGAGGGTGGCTACACCTTC. The chain joins TRBV11-2 to TRBJ1-2, with 8 bases matching TRBD1. After removal of 5 bases from V and 7 bases from J, the junction contained 12 bases not matched to a gene. Germline CDR1 and CDR2: SGHAT and FQNNGV. The CDR3 is made up of 15 amino acids.